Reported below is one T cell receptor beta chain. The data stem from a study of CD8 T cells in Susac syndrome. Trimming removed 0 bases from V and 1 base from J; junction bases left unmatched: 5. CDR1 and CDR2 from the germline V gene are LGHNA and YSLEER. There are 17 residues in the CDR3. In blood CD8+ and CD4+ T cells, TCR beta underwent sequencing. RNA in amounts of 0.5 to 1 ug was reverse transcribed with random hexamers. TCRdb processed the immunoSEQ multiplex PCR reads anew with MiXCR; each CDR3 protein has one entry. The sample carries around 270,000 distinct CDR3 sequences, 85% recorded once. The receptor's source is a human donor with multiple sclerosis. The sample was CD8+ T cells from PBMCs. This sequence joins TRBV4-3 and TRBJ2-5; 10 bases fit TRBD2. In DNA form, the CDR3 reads TGCGCCAGCAGCCAAGAACCAGCGGGAGGGTTCCAAGAGACCCAGTACTTC. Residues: CASSQEPAGGFQETQYF.